The clone carrying this TCR beta chain was picked up many times. V lost 3 bases, J lost 6 bases, and 12 bases lay in between. The CDR3 has 14 amino acids. CDR1 is MDHEN, CDR2 SYDVKM, per germline. The data were obtained in a study of T cells in Graves' hyperthyroidism and ophthalmopathy. At the level of the study: At the time of initial diagnosis and before any treatment, peripheral blood was collected.

Amplified TCR beta CDR3 regions derived from RNA transcripts. HTBI primers drove first-round RT-PCR of the TCR CDR3. TCRdb used MiXCR to reprocess the multiplex PCR reads, holding one entry per CDR3 protein. The table shows over 250,000 distinct CDR3 sequences, with about 20% occurring only once. Ophthalmopathy patients all had a Clinical Activity Score of at least 3, a NOSPECS grade of at least 4 and disease under 3 months old. Exclusion of a patient resulted from uncontrolled infection, other autoimmune disease, pregnancy or lactation. The source material was blood. The chain combines TRBV28 with TRBJ2-1, with D possibly being TRBD1 or TRBD2 (5 bases each). The TCR sequence derives from a man younger than 45 with Graves' ophthalmopathy. In DNA form, the CDR3 reads TGTGCCAGCAGTTTGGAAGGGACGGCCAATGAGCAGTTCTTC. Protein: CASSLEGTANEQFF. The entire variable domain, with the rest obtained from reference TRBV28 and TRBJ2-1, is as follows: DVKVTQSSRYLVKRTGEKVFLECVQDMDHENMFWYRQDPGLGLRLIYFSYDVKMKEKGDIPEGYSVSREKKERFSLILESASTNQTSMYLCASSLEGTANEQFFGPGTRLTVL.